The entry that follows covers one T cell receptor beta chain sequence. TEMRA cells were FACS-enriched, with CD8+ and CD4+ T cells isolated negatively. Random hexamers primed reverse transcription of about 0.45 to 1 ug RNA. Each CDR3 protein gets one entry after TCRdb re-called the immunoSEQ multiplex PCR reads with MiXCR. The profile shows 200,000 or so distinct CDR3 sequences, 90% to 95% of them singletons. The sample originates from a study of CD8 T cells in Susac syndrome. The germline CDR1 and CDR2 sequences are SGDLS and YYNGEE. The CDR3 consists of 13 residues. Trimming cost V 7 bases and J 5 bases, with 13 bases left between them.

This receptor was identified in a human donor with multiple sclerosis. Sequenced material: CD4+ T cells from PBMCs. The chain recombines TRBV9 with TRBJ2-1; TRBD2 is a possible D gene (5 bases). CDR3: CASRGPAHNEQFF. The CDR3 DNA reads TGTGCCAGCCGAGGGCCGGCCCACAATGAGCAGTTCTTC.